The T cell receptor (beta chain) described here comes from a study of human T cells and chemical hapten exposure. Regarding the study as a whole: As patch test score rose, PT1 expanded TCR counts tended to rise as well. TCRs exceeding 1 in 1000 frequency stayed unchanged with DPC sensitization.

The CDR3 extends over 15 amino acids. Germline V gene sequence: CDR1 LGHNA, CDR2 YSLEER. The V gene lost 2 bases and the J gene lost 8 bases, with 15 bases spanning the gap. Stated time point: patch test 1, 2 weeks after DPC sensitization. Described treatment: therapeutic diphenylcyclopropenone sensitization with weekly scalp DPC. Non-pregnant alopecia patients aged 18 to 70, suitable for DPC therapy. TCRdb itself ran the RACE reads through MiXCR, one entry per CDR3 protein. The sample contains roughly 160,000 distinct CDR3 sequences, about 15% of which appear only once. As regards this clonotype: The antigen is unknown.

The specimen comprised whole blood, sampled in connection with sensitization to the hapten diphenylcyclopropenone (DPC). This TCR derives from a woman in her twenties or thirties with alopecia areata. Some clones in this sample may be carry-over from other donors' samples. The chain recombines TRBV4-3 with TRBJ1-4; D gene ambiguous. The DNA of the CDR3 is TGCGCCAGCAGCCAAATTGGGTACAGCGGCGAAAAACTGTTTTTT. It encodes CASSQIGYSGEKLFF.